Below, 3 T cell receptor beta chains from the same sample are listed, as sequenced in a study of response to subunit inactivated influenza vaccine. Each CDR3 protein is one row after TCRdb ran MiXCR on the RT-PCR reads. The sample has some 480,000 distinct CDR3 sequences, 11% seen once. This sample comprised PBMCs from blood, obtained roughly 48 days after vaccination. The receptors shown here come from a man aged 45 to 65 who received an inactivated influenza vaccine.

This clonotype has just a few counts. The V and J genes are TRBV6-2 or TRBV6-3 and TRBJ2-1; 8 nucleotides align to TRBD2. CDR3 size: 17 residues. Germline CDR1 is MNHEY and CDR2 is SVGEGT. The trim removed 6 bases at V and 4 bases at J, leaving 14 bases unmatched. The CDR3 sequence: CASRPHPSGFFYNEQFF. CDR3 DNA: TGTGCCAGCAGGCCTCATCCTAGCGGGTTCTTTTACAATGAGCAGTTCTTC.

The rearrangement links TRBV24-1 to TRBJ1-5; tentatively, D is TRBD1 (6 bases). Germline CDR1 KGHDR, CDR2 SFDVKD. The CDR3 extends over 13 amino acids. The V end was cut by 3 bases, the J end by 7 bases, with 9 bases between. DNA for the CDR3: TGTGCCACCAGTGATACAGGGTACCAGCCCCAGCATTTT. It yields the protein CATSDTGYQPQHF.

On this clonotype: A much larger clone lies one base from this, so it may be a read error. The rearrangement links TRBV12-3 or TRBV12-4 to TRBJ2-1; the D is unclear. Trimming pared 7 bases from V and 6 bases from J, leaving 10 bases between. The CDR3 is made up of 12 amino acids. CDR3 residues: CASTRPTNEQFF. The CDR3 DNA reads TGTGCCAGCACCCGGCCCACCAATGAGCAGTTCTTC.